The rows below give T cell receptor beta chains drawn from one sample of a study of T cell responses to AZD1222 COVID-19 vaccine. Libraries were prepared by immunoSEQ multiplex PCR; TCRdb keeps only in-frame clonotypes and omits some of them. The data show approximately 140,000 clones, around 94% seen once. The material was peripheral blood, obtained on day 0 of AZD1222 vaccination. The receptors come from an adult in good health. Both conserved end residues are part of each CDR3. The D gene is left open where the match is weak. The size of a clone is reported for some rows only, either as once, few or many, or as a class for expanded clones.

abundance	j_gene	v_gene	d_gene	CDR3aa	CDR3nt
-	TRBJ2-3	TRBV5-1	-	CASKILGGTDTQYF	TGCGCCAGCAAGATACTAGGGGGGACAGATACGCAGTATTTT
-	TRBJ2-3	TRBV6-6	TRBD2	CASSRSGGGTDTQYF	TGTGCCAGCAGCCGCAGCGGGGGGGGCACAGATACGCAGTATTTT
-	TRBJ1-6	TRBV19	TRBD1	CASSLDRVGPYNSPLHF	TGTGCCAGTAGTCTCGACAGGGTCGGCCCCTATAATTCACCCCTCCACTTT
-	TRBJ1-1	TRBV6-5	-	CASSYRPNTEAFF	TGTGCCAGCAGTTACCGGCCGAACACTGAAGCTTTCTTT
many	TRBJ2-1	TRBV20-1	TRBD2	CSASTSDYEQFF	TGCAGTGCTAGTACTAGCGATTATGAGCAGTTCTTC
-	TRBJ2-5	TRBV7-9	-	CASSKPIGEWETQYF	TGTGCCAGCAGCAAACCCATCGGGGAATGGGAGACCCAGTACTTC
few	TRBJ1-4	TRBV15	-	CATSRAGYNEKLFF	TGTGCCACCAGCAGAGCCGGGTACAATGAAAAACTGTTTTTT
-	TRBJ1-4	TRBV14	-	CASSQPSTGKLFF	TGTGCCAGCAGCCAACCCTCGACGGGAAAACTGTTTTTT
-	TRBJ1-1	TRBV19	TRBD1	CASSTGQSSTEAFF	TGTGCCAGTAGTACGGGACAGTCGAGCACTGAAGCTTTCTTT
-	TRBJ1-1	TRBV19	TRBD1	CASSYETGTGGNTEAFF	TGTGCCAGTAGTTACGAAACCGGGACAGGGGGGAACACTGAAGCTTTCTTT
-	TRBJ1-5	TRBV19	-	CASSYEVSNQPQHF	TGTGCCAGTAGTTACGAGGTTAGCAATCAGCCCCAGCATTTT
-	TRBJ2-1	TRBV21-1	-	CASSKRGGRRNYNEQFF	TGTGCCAGCAGCAAAAGGGGGGGTAGGCGTAACTACAATGAGCAGTTCTTC
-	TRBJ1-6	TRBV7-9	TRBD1	CASSTGQGNSPLHF	TGTGCCAGCAGCACCGGACAGGGGAATTCACCCCTCCACTTT
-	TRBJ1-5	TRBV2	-	CASRRRAEQPQHF	TGTGCCAGCAGGCGGAGGGCCGAGCAGCCCCAGCATTTT
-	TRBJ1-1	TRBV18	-	CASSPDLDTEAFF	TGTGCCAGCTCACCAGACTTGGACACTGAAGCTTTCTTT
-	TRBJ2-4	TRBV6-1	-	CASSEVYIQYF	TGTGCCAGCAGTGAAGTGTACATTCAGTACTTC
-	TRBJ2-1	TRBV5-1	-	CASSPSGEMTYNEQFF	TGCGCCAGCAGCCCGTCTGGGGAGATGACCTACAATGAGCAGTTCTTC
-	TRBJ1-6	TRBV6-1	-	CASSEGGQASPLHF	TGTGCCAGCAGTGAAGGTGGGCAGGCTTCACCCCTCCACTTT
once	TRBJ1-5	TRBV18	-	CASSMTPVGTPDLSQPQHF	TGTGCCAGCTCCATGACCCCGGTAGGGACACCGGACCTCTCTCAGCCCCAGCATTTT
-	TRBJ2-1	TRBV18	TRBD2	CASSPQLTSGGLNEQFF	TGTGCCAGCTCACCACAACTGACTAGCGGGGGGCTCAATGAGCAGTTCTTC